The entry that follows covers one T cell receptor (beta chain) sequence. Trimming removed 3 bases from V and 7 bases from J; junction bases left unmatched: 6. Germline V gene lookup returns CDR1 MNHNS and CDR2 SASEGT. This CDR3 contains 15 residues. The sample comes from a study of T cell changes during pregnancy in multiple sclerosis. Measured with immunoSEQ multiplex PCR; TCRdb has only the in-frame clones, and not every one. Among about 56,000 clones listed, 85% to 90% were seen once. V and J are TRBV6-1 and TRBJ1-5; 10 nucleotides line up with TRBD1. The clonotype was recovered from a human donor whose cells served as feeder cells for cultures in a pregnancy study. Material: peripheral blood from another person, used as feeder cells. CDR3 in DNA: TGTGCCAGCAGTGACGGGGCGGGACAGGGGCAGCCCCAGCATTTT. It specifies CASSDGAGQGQPQHF.